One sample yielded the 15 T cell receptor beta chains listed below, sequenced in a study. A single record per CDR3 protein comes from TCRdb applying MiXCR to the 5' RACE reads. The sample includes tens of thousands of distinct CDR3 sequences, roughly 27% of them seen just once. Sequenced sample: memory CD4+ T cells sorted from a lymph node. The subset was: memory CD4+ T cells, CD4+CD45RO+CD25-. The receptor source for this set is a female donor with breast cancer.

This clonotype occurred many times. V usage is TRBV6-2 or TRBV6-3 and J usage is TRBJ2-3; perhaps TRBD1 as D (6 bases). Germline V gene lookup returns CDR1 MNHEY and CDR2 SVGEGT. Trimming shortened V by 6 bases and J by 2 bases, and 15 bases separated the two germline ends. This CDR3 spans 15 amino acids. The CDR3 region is CASRKGQTPTDTQYF. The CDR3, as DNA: TGTGCCAGCAGAAAGGGACAAACCCCCACAGATACGCAGTATTTT.

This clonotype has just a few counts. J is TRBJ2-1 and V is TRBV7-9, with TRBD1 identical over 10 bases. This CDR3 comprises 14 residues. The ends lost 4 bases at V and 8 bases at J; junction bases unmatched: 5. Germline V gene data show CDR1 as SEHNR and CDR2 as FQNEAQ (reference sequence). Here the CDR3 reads CASSSGDRGHEQFF. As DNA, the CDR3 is TGTGCCAGCAGCTCCGGGGACAGGGGCCATGAGCAGTTCTTC.

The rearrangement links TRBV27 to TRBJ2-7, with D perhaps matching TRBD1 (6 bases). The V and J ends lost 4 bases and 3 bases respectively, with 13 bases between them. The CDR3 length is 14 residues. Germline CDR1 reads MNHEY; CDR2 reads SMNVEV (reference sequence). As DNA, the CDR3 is TGTGCCAGCAGTTCCAGGGGTCACTTCTACGAGCAGTACTTC. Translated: CASSSRGHFYEQYF.

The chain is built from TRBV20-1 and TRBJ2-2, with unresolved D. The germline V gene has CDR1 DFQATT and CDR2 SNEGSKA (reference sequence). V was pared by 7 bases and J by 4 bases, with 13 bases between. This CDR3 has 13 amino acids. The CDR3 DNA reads TGCAGTGGGTCGTCAAGGAGCACCGGGGAGCTGTTTTTT. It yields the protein CSGSSRSTGELFF.

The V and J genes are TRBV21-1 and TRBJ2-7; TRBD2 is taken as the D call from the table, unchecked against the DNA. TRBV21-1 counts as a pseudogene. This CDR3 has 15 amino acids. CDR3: CASSLEAQGGYEQYF. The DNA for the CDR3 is TGTGCCAGCAGCCTCGAAGCGCAGGGAGGCTACGAGCAGTACTTC.

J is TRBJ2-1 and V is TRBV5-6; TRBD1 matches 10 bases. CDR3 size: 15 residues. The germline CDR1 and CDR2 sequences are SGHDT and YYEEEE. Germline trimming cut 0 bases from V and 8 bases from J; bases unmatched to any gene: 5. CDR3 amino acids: CASSLGGQGIDEQFF. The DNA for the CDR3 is TGTGCCAGCAGCTTGGGGGGACAGGGGATCGATGAGCAGTTCTTC.

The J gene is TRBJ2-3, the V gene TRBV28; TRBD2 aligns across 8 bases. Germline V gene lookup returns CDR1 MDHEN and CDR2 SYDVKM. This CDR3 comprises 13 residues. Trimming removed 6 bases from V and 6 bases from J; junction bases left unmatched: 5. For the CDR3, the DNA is TGTGCCAGCAGGGAACTAGCGGTCGATACGCAGTATTTT. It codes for CASRELAVDTQYF.

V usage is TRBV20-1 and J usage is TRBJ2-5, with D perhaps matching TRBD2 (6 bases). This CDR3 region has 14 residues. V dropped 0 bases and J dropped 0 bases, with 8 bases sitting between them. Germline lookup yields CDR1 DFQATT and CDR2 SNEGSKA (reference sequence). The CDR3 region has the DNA TGCAGTGCTAGAGAGCGGGACTACCAAGAGACCCAGTACTTC. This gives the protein CSARERDYQETQYF.

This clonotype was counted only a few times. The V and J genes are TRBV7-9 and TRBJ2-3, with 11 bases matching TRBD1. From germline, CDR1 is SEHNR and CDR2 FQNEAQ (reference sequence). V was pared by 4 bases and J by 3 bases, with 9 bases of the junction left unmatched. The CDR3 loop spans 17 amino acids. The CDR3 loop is CASSSGQGAKGTDTQYF. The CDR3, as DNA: TGTGCCAGCAGCTCCGGACAGGGGGCGAAAGGGACAGATACGCAGTATTTT.

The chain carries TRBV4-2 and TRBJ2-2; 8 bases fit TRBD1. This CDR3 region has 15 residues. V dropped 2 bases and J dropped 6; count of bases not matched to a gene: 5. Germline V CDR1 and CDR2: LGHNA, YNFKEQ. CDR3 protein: CASSQQGARAGELFF. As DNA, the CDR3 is TGTGCCAGCAGCCAACAGGGGGCGCGTGCCGGGGAGCTGTTTTTT.

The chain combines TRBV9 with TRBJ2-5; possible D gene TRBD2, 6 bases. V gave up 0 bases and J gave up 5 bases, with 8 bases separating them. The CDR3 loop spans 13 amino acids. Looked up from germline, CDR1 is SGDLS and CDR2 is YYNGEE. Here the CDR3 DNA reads TGTGCCAGCAGCGTAGCCGGGAGCGAGACCCAGTACTTC. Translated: CASSVAGSETQYF.

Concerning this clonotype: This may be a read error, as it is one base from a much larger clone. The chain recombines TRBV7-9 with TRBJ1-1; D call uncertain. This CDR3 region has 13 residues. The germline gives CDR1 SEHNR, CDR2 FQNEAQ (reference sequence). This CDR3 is CASSLGVNAEAFF. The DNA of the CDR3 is TGTGCCAGCAGCTTAGGGGTGAACGCTGAAGCTTTCTTT.

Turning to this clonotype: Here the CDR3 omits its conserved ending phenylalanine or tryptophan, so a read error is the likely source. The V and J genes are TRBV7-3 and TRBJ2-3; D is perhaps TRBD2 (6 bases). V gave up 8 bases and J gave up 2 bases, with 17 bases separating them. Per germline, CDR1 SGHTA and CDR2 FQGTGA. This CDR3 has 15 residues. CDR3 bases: TGTGCCAGCGCTCGAAGTGGGGGGAACACAGATACGCAGTATTCT. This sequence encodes CASARSGGNTDTQYS.

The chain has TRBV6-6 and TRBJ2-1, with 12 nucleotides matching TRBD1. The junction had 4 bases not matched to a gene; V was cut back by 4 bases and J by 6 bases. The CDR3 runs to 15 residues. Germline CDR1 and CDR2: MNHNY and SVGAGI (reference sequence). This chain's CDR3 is CASSSGQGAINEQFF. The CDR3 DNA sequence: TGTGCCAGCAGTTCGGGACAGGGGGCGATCAATGAGCAGTTCTTC.

The CDR3 reads CASSYGQQNTEAFF. Here the CDR3 DNA reads TGTGCCAGCAGTTACGGACAGCAGAACACTGAAGCTTTCTTT. The chain links TRBV6-6 to TRBJ1-1; maybe TRBD1 (6 bases). Looked up from germline, CDR1 is MNHNY and CDR2 is SVGAGI (reference sequence). The CDR3 has 14 amino acids. V lost 2 bases and J lost 1, with 8 bases in between.